The 20 T cell receptor beta chains presented below share a single source sample, sequenced in a study of shared clonotypes between healthy human individuals. The naive CD8 subset, CD45RO-negative cells positively selected for CCR7, excluded terminally differentiated effector memory CD45RA+ cells. Measured with immunoSEQ multiplex PCR; TCRdb has only the in-frame clones, and not every one. The repertoire holds about 2.2 million clones, about 92% seen once, with about 1.8% in the top ten. The source material was naive CD8+ T cells from PBMCs. The receptors come from a man aged 18-30 years in good health. Some clones in this sample may be carry-over from other donors' samples.

A single count supports this clone. This sequence joins TRBV9 and TRBJ1-1, with D unclear. Looked up from germline, CDR1 is SGDLS and CDR2 is YYNGEE. The ends were cut back, 0 bases at V and 4 bases at J, with 7 bases in the middle. The CDR3 loop spans 13 amino acids. In nucleotides, the CDR3 is TGTGCCAGCAGCGTAGACGTGGGCACTGAAGCTTTCTTT. It codes for CASSVDVGTEAFF.

The rearrangement joins TRBV13 to TRBJ2-7, with 11 bases lining up with TRBD1. J gave up 3 bases and V 0 bases, and 1 base lay outside the gene matches. The germline gives CDR1 PRHDT, CDR2 FYEKMQ (reference sequence). The length of the CDR3 is 15 residues. As DNA, the CDR3 is TGTGCCAGCAGCTTAGGGGGACAGGGGGGCTACGAGCAGTACTTC. Translating it yields CASSLGGQGGYEQYF.

In its sample, this clone was seen a few times. This chain connects TRBV30 to TRBJ2-7; 8 nucleotides agree with TRBD1. Trimming removed 0 bases from V and 4 bases from J; junction bases left unmatched: 5. The CDR3 loop spans 14 amino acids. Looked up from germline, CDR1 is GTSNPN and CDR2 is SVGIG (reference sequence). This CDR3 reads CAWSVPGGRYEQYF. In DNA form, the CDR3 reads TGTGCCTGGAGTGTCCCAGGGGGCCGATACGAGCAGTACTTC.

The chain links TRBV5-1 to TRBJ2-2; D is possibly TRBD1 or TRBD2 (6 bases each). Germline-derived CDR1 and CDR2 are SGHRS and YFSETQ. Trimming cost V 4 bases and J 0 bases, with 13 bases left between them. This CDR3 region has 16 residues. The CDR3 DNA reads as TGCGCCAGCAGCCCGGAGGGGGGATCGAACACCGGGGAGCTGTTTTTT. This codes for CASSPEGGSNTGELFF.

This chain links TRBV7-6 with TRBJ2-1; 7 bases agree with TRBD1. The germline V gene has CDR1 SGHVS and CDR2 FNYEAQ. V was pared by 0 bases and J by 7 bases, with 15 bases of the junction left unmatched. CDR3 size: 18 residues. The CDR3 DNA sequence: TGTGCCAGCAGCTTAGCTCCAGGGGGTCGGACAGAGGGTAATGAGCAGTTCTTC. Protein product: CASSLAPGGRTEGNEQFF.

The chain is built from TRBV7-9 and TRBJ2-7, with D maybe TRBD2 (5 bases). The CDR3 contains 14 residues. The germline V gene encodes CDR1 SEHNR and CDR2 FQNEAQ (reference sequence). The germline V and J ends were trimmed by 3 bases and 3 bases, with 12 bases remaining between them. For the CDR3, the DNA is TGTGCCAGCAGCTTGGTTGAGCGGAACTACGAGCAGTACTTC. Protein: CASSLVERNYEQYF. Based on the CDR3 plus reference TRBV7-9 and TRBJ2-7, the full variable domain is DTGVSQNPRHKITKRGQNVTFRCDPISEHNRLYWYRQTLGQGPEFLTYFQNEAQLEKSRLLSDRFSAERPKGSFSTLEIQRTEQGDSAMYLCASSLVERNYEQYFGPGTRLTVT.

The CDR3 sequence is CAISRTPGRIQYF. In DNA, the CDR3 is TGTGCCATCAGTAGAACACCGGGACGCATTCAGTACTTC. The chain combines TRBV10-3 with TRBJ2-4; D is tentatively TRBD1 or TRBD2 (5 bases each). CDR3 length equals 13 residues. V lost 5 bases to trimming and J lost 9 bases, with 14 bases between them. CDR1 is ENHRY and CDR2 is SYGVKD in the germline V gene.

The J gene is TRBJ2-5, the V gene TRBV25-1; D is undetermined. The ends were cut back, 1 base at V and 2 bases at J, with 11 bases in the middle. Germline V lookup: CDR1 MGHDK, CDR2 SYGVNS. The CDR3 totals 15 residues. CDR3 DNA sequence: TGTGCCAGCAGTGAATGGGCAGCGAATCAAGAGACCCAGTACTTC. Its translation is CASSEWAANQETQYF.

V is TRBV28 and J is TRBJ2-1; a possible D gene is TRBD2 (5 bases). Germline CDR1 and CDR2: MDHEN and SYDVKM. V was shortened by 3 bases and J by 3 bases, with 12 bases between the two germline ends. This CDR3 region has 15 residues. This CDR3 reads CASSLVATDYNEQFF. In DNA form, the CDR3 reads TGTGCCAGCAGTTTGGTAGCGACGGACTACAATGAGCAGTTCTTC.

The chain joins TRBV7-2 to TRBJ2-7; possibly TRBD1 for D (5 bases). This CDR3 spans 13 amino acids. Germline CDR1 SGHTA, CDR2 FQGNSA. The ends were cut back, 2 bases at V and 5 bases at J, with 10 bases in the middle. CDR3 in DNA: TGTGCCAGCAGCTTAATTAGCAGGGACGAGCAGTACTTC. This sequence encodes CASSLISRDEQYF.

The chain carries TRBV7-9 and TRBJ1-1; the match to TRBD1 covers 7 bases. V was pared by 5 bases and J by 2 bases, with 11 bases of the junction left unmatched. Germline V CDR1 and CDR2: SEHNR, FQNEAQ (reference sequence). The CDR3 is 16 residues long. The CDR3 loop is CASSRAPGTANTEAFF. For the CDR3, the DNA is TGTGCCAGCAGCCGAGCTCCGGGGACAGCTAACACTGAAGCTTTCTTT.

V gene TRBV7-6 combines with J gene TRBJ1-2; D may be TRBD1 (5 bases). The CDR3 runs to 15 residues. Deletions cut 5 bases from V and 4 bases from J, with 17 bases between. Germline CDR1 is SGHVS and CDR2 is FNYEAQ. CDR3 amino acids: CASSPPGGGLYGYTF. The CDR3 nucleotides read TGTGCCAGCAGCCCTCCCGGGGGGGGACTCTATGGCTACACCTTC.

The sample holds one count of this clone. The chain links TRBV7-9 to TRBJ1-4; D unresolved. Germline values: CDR1 SEHNR, CDR2 FQNEAQ (reference sequence). The CDR3 length is 14 residues. V lost 4 bases and J lost 4, with 10 bases in between. As DNA, the CDR3 is TGTGCCAGCAGCTCTAGCCCGGTTAATGAAAAACTGTTTTTT. It translates to CASSSSPVNEKLFF.

The genes are TRBV4-2 and TRBJ2-3; TRBD2 matches at 12 bases. The CDR3 is 18 amino acids. Germline V gene sequence: CDR1 LGHNA, CDR2 YNFKEQ. V dropped 7 bases and J dropped 0; count of bases not matched to a gene: 11. This CDR3 reads CASNLDLAGGPSTDTQYF. The CDR3 region has the DNA TGTGCCAGCAACCTGGATCTAGCGGGAGGGCCGAGCACAGATACGCAGTATTTT.

The chain uses TRBV4-3 and TRBJ1-1, with D perhaps TRBD1 (5 bases). The CDR3 runs 17 residues. Germline V CDR1 and CDR2: LGHNA, YSLEER. Trimming took off 0 bases at V and 4 bases at J, with 18 bases between the two ends. Written as DNA, the CDR3 is TGCGCCAGCAGCCAAGACGGCAGGGTAGGCGTAGGCACTGAAGCTTTCTTT. Translation gives CASSQDGRVGVGTEAFF.

The chain uses TRBV28 and TRBJ2-7; D gene uncertain. Trimming cost V 3 bases and J 5 bases, with 14 bases left between them. Germline V gene data show CDR1 as MDHEN and CDR2 as SYDVKM. The CDR3 sequence is 14 residues long. This chain's CDR3 is CASSLLLPTNEQYF. CDR3 DNA sequence: TGTGCCAGCAGTTTGCTACTTCCTACCAACGAGCAGTACTTC.

The chain recombines TRBV11-2 with TRBJ2-3; 11 bases map to TRBD2. V was clipped by 4 bases and J by 5 bases; unmatched bases: 8. This CDR3 region has 16 residues. Germline V gene lookup returns CDR1 SGHAT and CDR2 FQNNGV. This CDR3 is CASSSRSGRARDTQYF. The CDR3 DNA follows: TGTGCCAGCAGCTCCCGTAGCGGGAGGGCCCGAGATACGCAGTATTTT.

The V and J genes are TRBV7-3 and TRBJ2-2, with 10 bases fitting TRBD2. Germline trimming cut 5 bases from V and 2 bases from J; bases unmatched to any gene: 14. This CDR3 region has 19 residues. Germline assignment: CDR1 SGHTA and CDR2 FQGTGA. The CDR3 here is CASSPTLAGAYFNTGELFF. In nucleotides, the CDR3 is TGTGCCAGCAGCCCAACTCTAGCGGGAGCCTACTTTAACACCGGGGAGCTGTTTTTT.

This clone appeared a single time. Additional DNA sequences in this sample encode the identical CDR3. DNA of the CDR3: TGTGCCAGCAGCGTAGTAGGAAGAGCTGATGAGCAGTTCTTC. It yields the protein CASSVVGRADEQFF. J is TRBJ2-1 and V is TRBV9; D remains ambiguous. Between the trimmed V and J ends, which lost 0 bases and 8 bases, there was a span of 12 bases. Germline CDR1 SGDLS, CDR2 YYNGEE. The CDR3 sequence is 14 residues long. The entire variable domain, with the rest obtained from reference TRBV9 and TRBJ2-1, is as follows: DSGVTQTPKHLITATGQRVTLRCSPRSGDLSVYWYQQSLDQGLQFLIQYYNGEERAKGNILERFSAQQFPDLHSELNLSSLELGDSALYFCASSVVGRADEQFFGPGTRLTVL.

This chain uses TRBV30 with TRBJ1-4; maybe TRBD1 (6 bases). CDR1 GTSNPN and CDR2 SVGIG come from the germline V gene (reference sequence). Deletions cut 4 bases from V and 6 bases from J, with 12 bases between. The CDR3 has 13 amino acids. CDR3 amino acids: CAWNWGRHEKLFF. CDR3 DNA: TGTGCCTGGAATTGGGGGCGGCATGAAAAACTGTTTTTT.